The present T cell receptor (beta chain) was sequenced within a study of Graves' ophthalmopathy and Graves' hyperthyroidism. V was trimmed by 3 bases and J by 0 bases, leaving 14 bases between them. The CDR3 runs 16 residues. Comment on this clonotype: Its antigen is not known.

The sequenced template was RNA, covering the TCR beta CDR3 region. A first-round RT-PCR used HTBI primers, followed by a second-round multiplex PCR. TCRdb recomputed calls from the multiplex PCR reads with MiXCR, one row per CDR3 protein. Of about 210,000 distinct CDR3 sequences in the sample, 25% to 30% were seen once. Study-level results: A model of 13 signatures distinguished ophthalmopathy from stable hyperthyroidism at about 86% sensitivity and around 81% specificity. Blood samples also showed most expanded thyroid clonotypes exceeding 0.001 frequency.

The V call is TRBV12-3 or TRBV12-4, the J call TRBJ2-5; possible D gene TRBD2, 6 bases. The sample was peripheral blood. The TCR originated in a middle-aged man with Graves' ophthalmopathy. CDR3 sequence reads: CASSFVLAQYQETQYF. The DNA of the CDR3 is TGTGCCAGCAGTTTTGTACTAGCCCAGTACCAAGAGACCCAGTACTTC.